This TCR beta chain derives from a study of shared clonotypes between healthy human individuals. Germline V lookup: CDR1 LGHNA, CDR2 YSLEER. J was trimmed by 5 bases and V by 2 bases; bases with no gene match: 2. The CDR3 sequence is 13 residues long. Splitting of each subset's genomic DNA was done evenly across several immunoSEQ plates. The protocol was immunoSEQ multiplex PCR, while the TCRdb copy is restricted to in-frame clones and leaves out a portion. The sample has roughly 2,300,000 clones, around 92% seen once; the top ten hold 0.37%. This TCR came from a man between 18 and 29 years old in good health. Some clones in this sample may be carry-over from other donors' samples. Material: naive CD4+ T cells from PBMCs. Specified subset: CD45RA+ positively selected. This chain uses TRBV4-3 with TRBJ2-7, with 8 bases fitting TRBD1. CDR3 residues: CASSQRTGHEQYF. The CDR3 nucleotides are TGCGCCAGCAGCCAACGGACAGGGCACGAGCAGTACTTC.